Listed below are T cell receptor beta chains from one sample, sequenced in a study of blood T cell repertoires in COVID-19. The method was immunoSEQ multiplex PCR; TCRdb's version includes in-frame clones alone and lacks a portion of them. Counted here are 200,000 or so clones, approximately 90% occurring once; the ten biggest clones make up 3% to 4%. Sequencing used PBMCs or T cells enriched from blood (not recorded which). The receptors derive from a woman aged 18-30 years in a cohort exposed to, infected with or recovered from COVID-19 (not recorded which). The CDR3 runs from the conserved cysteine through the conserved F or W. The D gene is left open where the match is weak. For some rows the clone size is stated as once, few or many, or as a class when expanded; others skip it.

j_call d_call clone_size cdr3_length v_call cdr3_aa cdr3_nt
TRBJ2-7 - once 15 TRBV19 CASRPNSASSYEQYF TGTGCCAGTAGGCCTAACTCAGCTAGCTCCTACGAGCAGTACTTC
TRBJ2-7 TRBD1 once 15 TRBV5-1 CASSQRTGEPYEQYF TGCGCCAGCAGTCAGCGGACAGGGGAGCCTTACGAGCAGTACTTC
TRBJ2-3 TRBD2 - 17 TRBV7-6 CASSLWTSEGGVDTQYF TGTGCCAGCAGCCTCTGGACTAGCGAGGGGGGGGTGGATACGCAGTATTTT
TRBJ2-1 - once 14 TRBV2 CASISVRGNNELFF TGTGCCAGCATTAGTGTTAGAGGGAACAATGAGCTGTTCTTC
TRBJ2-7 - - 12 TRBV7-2 CASSLARSEQYF TGTGCCAGCAGCTTAGCTAGAAGCGAGCAGTACTTC
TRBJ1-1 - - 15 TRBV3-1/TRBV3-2 CASSQDRQVNTEAFF TGTGCCAGCAGCCAAGATCGACAGGTAAACACTGAAGCTTTCTTT
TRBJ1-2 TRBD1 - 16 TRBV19 CASSQGRQGNFYGYTF TGTGCCAGTAGCCAAGGCCGACAGGGCAATTTCTATGGCTACACCTTC
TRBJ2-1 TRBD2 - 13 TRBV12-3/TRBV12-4 CASGAGGRNEQFF TGTGCCAGCGGCGCGGGGGGTAGGAATGAGCAGTTCTTC
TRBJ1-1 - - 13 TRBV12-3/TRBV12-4 CASSSLTGNEAFF TGTGCCAGCAGTTCCCTTACAGGGAATGAAGCTTTCTTT
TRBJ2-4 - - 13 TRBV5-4 CASSLAQKNIQYF TGTGCCAGCAGCTTGGCACAAAAAAACATTCAGTACTTC